The following is a T cell receptor beta chain sequence with its context. The sample holds a few counts of this clonotype. It has no known antigen specificity. No quality values exist for individual bases; no much larger clone is one base distant. Library generation was performed with 5' RACE. The reads were generated on an Illumina HiSeq 2500. A second PCR of roughly 7 to 11 cycles was run with a J-beta primer mix and a sample-barcoded 5' primer. A template-switch 5' adaptor carrying 12 random nucleotides introduced a unique molecular identifier onto each TCR beta cDNA molecule. At least 2.5 million CDR3-containing paired-end reads were obtained from each sample. All of the RNA was converted into first-strand cDNA using the Mint cDNA synthesis kit, with a TRBC-specific oligonucleotide serving as the primer. Following uracil-DNA glycosylase treatment, all cDNA underwent a first 18-cycle PCR with the universal primers M1SS and BC2_uni_R. In the source study's methods: For normalization, 1 million high-quality reads, each with a distinct molecular identifier, were randomly selected from each sample. Reads sharing molecular identifiers were discarded rather than binned into consensus sequences. MiTCR, set to a Q25 quality threshold and the strictest error-elimination algorithm, was used for CDR3 identification, clonotype clustering and error correction. Lower-bound total TCR beta diversity was estimated with a nonparametric unseen species model using Euler transformation. The raw public reads went through TCRdb reprocessing: fastp at Q25, MiXCR clone calling, in-frame beta chains kept. Rows with one shared CDR3 protein collapse into an entry with the most common genes and DNA. For this entry, the V and J calls and clone size follow TCRdb and not the study's own pipeline. The sample data list over 950,000 distinct CDR3 sequences, and 35% to 45% of these were observed just once. The ten most abundant clones make up over 10% of the sample.

The data originate from a study of blood T cells in healthy people across ages (dated by TCRdb to about 2015). With regard to the full study: In model experiments, roughly one uniquely barcoded TCR beta cDNA molecule per two T cells was captured by template switching. The study measured age-related changes in TCR beta repertoire diversity using deep sequencing normalized with unique cDNA molecular identifiers. Donors were grouped into four age groups: young (average 16 years), middle-aged (39), aged (approximately 67) and long-lived (about 89). Donors of different ages were randomly distributed across sequencing lanes to avoid experimental bias. The study analyzed two additional independent replicas of 1 million unique cDNA reads from the same blood draw for two donors, one aged 18 to 29 and one aged 80 or older. The study at large found these results: Observed TCR beta diversity correlated strongly with the percentage of naive T cells measured by flow cytometry. Conclusive comparison of naive and antigen-experienced compartments was prevented by the profiling of bulk unsorted PBMCs. Because the CMV infection status of the donors was unknown, age-related changes in expanded clonotypes may potentially have been confounded. Estimates of total diversity from one million sequenced T cells were regarded as lower bounds and underestimates. As age increased, observed TCR beta diversity per million T cells dropped in a roughly linear way, and a significant reduction was already evident by age 40. Compared with the aged group, more naive CD4+ T cells, fewer expanded clones and increased TCR diversity were shown by the long-lived group, suggesting age selection.

Via the germline V gene, CDR1 is SQVTM and CDR2 ANQGSEA. A distance of 8 bases separates the germline ends of V and J, which lose 3 bases and 3 bases respectively. The CDR3 measures 12 amino acids from cysteine to phenylalanine. Kept here is only the CDR3 DNA, which spans 36 bases and is read in frame from base 1. Systemically healthy Caucasian individuals from Russia, 35 to 50 in total and aged about 6 to 90 years, were included as donors. Approximately 10 milliliters of peripheral blood were collected from each donor into EDTA-treated Vacutainer tubes. Ficoll-Paque density-gradient centrifugation was used to isolate PBMCs, with at least 7 million obtained per sample. Trizol reagent was used to extract total RNA from PBMCs, with at least 5.5 micrograms per sample. For every donor, flow cytometry on a PBMC aliquot measured the percentage of naive CD45RAhigh/CD27high T cells.

The sequence derives from a young man in good health. The sequencing sample was made of blood. The sequence is built from TRBV29-1 and TRBJ1-2; too little of a D gene remains to name it. The encoded CDR3 is CSVDWGDYGYTF. The sequenced DNA is TGCAGCGTTGACTGGGGAGACTATGGCTACACCTTC.